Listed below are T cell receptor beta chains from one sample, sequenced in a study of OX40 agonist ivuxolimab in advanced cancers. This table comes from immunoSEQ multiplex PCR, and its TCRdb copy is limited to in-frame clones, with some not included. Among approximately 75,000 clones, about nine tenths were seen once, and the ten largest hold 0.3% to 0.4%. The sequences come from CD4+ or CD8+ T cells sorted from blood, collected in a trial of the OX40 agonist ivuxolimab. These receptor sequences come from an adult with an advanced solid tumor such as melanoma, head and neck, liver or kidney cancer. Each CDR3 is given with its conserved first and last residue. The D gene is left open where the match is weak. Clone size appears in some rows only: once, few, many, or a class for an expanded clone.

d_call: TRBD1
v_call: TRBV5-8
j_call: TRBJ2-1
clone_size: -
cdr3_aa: CASSSEQGAWNEQFF
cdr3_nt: TGTGCCAGCAGCTCCGAGCAGGGGGCGTGGAATGAGCAGTTCTTC

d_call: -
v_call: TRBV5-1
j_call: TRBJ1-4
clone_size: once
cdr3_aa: CASSLGPTNEKLFF
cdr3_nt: TGCGCCAGCAGCTTGGGCCCGACTAATGAAAAACTGTTTTTT

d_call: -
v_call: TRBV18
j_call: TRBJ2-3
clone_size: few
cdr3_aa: CASSLPGLADTQYF
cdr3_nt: TGTGCCAGCTCACTACCGGGTCTCGCAGATACGCAGTATTTT

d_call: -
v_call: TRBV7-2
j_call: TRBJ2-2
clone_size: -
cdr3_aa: CASIQGGAPGELFF
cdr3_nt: TGTGCCAGCATCCAGGGGGGAGCCCCCGGGGAGCTGTTTTTT

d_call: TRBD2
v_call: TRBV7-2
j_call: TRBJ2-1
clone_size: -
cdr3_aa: CASSVSSGGPNEQFF
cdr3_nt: TGTGCCAGCAGCGTATCTAGCGGGGGGCCTAATGAGCAGTTCTTC

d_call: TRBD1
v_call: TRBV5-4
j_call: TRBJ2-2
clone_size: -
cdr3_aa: CASSLTGGARGTGELFF
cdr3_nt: TGTGCCAGCAGCTTGACAGGGGGCGCGAGAGGGACCGGGGAGCTGTTTTTT

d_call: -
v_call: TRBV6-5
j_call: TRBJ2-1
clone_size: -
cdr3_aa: CASRGDSSYNEQFF
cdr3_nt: TGTGCCAGCAGGGGGGATAGCTCCTACAATGAGCAGTTCTTC

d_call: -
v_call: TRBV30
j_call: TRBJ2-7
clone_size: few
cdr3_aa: CAWSVGSPRDEQYF
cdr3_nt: TGTGCCTGGAGTGTAGGGTCCCCCAGGGACGAGCAGTACTTC

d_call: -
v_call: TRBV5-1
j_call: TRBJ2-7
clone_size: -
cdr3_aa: CASSLVAGGDEQYF
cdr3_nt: TGCGCCAGCAGCTTGGTGGCAGGGGGGGACGAGCAGTACTTC

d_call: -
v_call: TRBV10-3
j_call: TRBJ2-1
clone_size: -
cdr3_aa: CAISFGTPNEQFF
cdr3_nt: TGTGCCATCAGTTTTGGGACACCTAATGAGCAGTTCTTC

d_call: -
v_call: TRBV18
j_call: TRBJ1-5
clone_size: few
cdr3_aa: CASSPGPDQPQHF
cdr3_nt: TGTGCCAGCTCACCGGGACCAGATCAGCCCCAGCATTTT

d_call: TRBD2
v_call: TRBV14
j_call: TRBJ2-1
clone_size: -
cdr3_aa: CASSQLAGGTYNEQFF
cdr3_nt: TGTGCCAGCAGCCAATTAGCGGGGGGGACCTACAATGAGCAGTTCTTC

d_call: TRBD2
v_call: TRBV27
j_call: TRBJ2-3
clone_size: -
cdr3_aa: CASSPRPTSGSPDTQYF
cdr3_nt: TGTGCCAGCAGTCCCCGCCCAACTAGCGGGAGTCCAGATACGCAGTATTTT

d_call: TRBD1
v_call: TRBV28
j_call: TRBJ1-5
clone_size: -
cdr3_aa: CASRGTGEGNQPQHF
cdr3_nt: TGTGCCAGCAGGGGTACAGGGGAGGGCAATCAGCCCCAGCATTTT

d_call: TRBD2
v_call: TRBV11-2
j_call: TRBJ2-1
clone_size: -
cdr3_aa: CASSAVTSFYEQFF
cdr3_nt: TGTGCCAGCAGCGCAGTGACTAGCTTCTATGAGCAGTTCTTC

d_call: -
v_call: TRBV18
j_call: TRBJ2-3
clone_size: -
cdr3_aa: CASSPQGLTDTQYF
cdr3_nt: TGTGCCAGCTCACCTCAAGGGTTGACAGATACGCAGTATTTT

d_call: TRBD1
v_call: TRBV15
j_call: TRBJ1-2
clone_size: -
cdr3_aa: CATSPNSGAGGVYGYTF
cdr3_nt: TGTGCCACCAGCCCCAACTCAGGGGCAGGGGGTGTATATGGCTACACCTTC

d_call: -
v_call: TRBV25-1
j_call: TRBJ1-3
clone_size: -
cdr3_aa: CASSEYRAAPGNTIYF
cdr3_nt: TGTGCCAGCAGTGAATATAGGGCAGCACCTGGAAACACCATATATTTT

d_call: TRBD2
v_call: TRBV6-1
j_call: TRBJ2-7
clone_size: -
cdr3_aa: CASSPQWREFYEQYF
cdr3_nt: TGTGCCAGCAGTCCCCAGTGGCGGGAGTTCTACGAGCAGTACTTC

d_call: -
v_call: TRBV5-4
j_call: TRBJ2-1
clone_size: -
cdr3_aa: CASSLTGSYNEQFF
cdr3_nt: TGTGCCAGCAGCCTAACAGGGTCCTACAATGAGCAGTTCTTC

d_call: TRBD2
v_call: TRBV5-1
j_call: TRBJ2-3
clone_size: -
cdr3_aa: CASRSGGASTDTQYF
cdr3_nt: TGCGCCAGCAGATCCGGGGGGGCAAGTACAGATACGCAGTATTTT

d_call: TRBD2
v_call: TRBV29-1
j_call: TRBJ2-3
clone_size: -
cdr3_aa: CSVGTGLAGDRDTQYF
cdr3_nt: TGCAGCGTGGGAACAGGACTAGCGGGAGACAGAGATACGCAGTATTTT

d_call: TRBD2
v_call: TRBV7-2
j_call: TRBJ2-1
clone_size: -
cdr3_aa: CASSLPLAGGANEQFF
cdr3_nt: TGTGCCAGCAGCTTACCCCTAGCGGGGGGAGCTAATGAGCAGTTCTTC

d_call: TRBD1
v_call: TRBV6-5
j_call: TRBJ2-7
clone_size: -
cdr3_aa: CASSYGWTGLSYEQYF
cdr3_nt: TGTGCCAGCAGTTACGGTTGGACAGGCCTCTCCTACGAGCAGTACTTC

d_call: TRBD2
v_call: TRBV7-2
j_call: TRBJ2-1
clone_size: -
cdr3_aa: CASSLLAGGSGEQFF
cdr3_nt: TGTGCCAGCAGCTTACTAGCGGGAGGTTCCGGGGAGCAGTTCTTC

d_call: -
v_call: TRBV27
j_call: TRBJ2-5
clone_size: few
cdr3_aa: CASHSLFGTQYF
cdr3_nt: TGTGCCAGCCATTCCCTATTCGGGACCCAGTACTTC

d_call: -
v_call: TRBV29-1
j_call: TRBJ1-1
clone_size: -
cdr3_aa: CSVEVQGNTEAFF
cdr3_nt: TGCAGCGTTGAAGTACAGGGGAACACTGAAGCTTTCTTT

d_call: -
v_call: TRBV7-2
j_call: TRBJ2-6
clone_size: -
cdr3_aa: CASSLGGAGANVLTF
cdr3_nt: TGTGCCAGCAGCTTAGGTGGAGCTGGGGCCAACGTCCTGACTTTC

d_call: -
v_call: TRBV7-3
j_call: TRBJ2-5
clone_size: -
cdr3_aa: CASSYNREETQYF
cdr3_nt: TGTGCCAGCAGCTACAACAGGGAGGAGACCCAGTACTTC

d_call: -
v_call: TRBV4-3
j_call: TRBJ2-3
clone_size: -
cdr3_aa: CASSQETRDTQYF
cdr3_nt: TGCGCCAGCAGCCAAGAAACTAGGGATACGCAGTATTTT

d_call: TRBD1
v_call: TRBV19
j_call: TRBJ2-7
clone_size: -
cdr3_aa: CASSIDREYEQYF
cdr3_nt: TGTGCCAGTAGTATCGACAGGGAATACGAGCAGTACTTC

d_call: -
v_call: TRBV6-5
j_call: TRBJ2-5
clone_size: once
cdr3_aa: CASSYSRTTIRETQYF
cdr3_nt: TGTGCCAGCAGTTACTCGAGGACCACAATCCGAGAGACCCAGTACTTC

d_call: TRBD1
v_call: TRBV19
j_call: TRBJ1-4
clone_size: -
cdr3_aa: CASSPVGGTGLRF
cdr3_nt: TGTGCCAGTAGTCCGGTCGGGGGGACAGGGCTCCGTTTT

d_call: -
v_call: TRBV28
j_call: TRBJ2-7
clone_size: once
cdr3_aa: CASSLVGGLYEQYF
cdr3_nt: TGTGCCAGCAGTTTAGTTGGGGGCCTCTACGAGCAGTACTTC

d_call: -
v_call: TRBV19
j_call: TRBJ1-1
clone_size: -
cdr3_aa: CASSTSWGGNTEAFF
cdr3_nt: TGTGCCAGTAGTACCTCGTGGGGGGGAAACACTGAAGCTTTCTTT

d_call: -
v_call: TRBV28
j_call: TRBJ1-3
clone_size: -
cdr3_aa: CASTWESSGNTIYF
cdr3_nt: TGTGCCAGCACCTGGGAGAGCTCTGGAAACACCATATATTTT

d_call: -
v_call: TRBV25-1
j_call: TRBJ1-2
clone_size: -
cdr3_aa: CASSYGGFYGYTF
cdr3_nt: TGTGCCAGCAGTTACGGCGGTTTCTATGGCTACACCTTC

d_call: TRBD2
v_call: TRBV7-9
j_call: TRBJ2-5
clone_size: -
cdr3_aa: CASSLGLADQETQYF
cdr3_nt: TGTGCCAGCAGCCTGGGACTAGCGGACCAAGAGACCCAGTACTTC

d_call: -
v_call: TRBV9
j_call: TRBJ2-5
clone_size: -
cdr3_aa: CASSVAGQLVETQYF
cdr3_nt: TGTGCCAGCAGCGTAGCGGGCCAACTCGTGGAGACCCAGTACTTC

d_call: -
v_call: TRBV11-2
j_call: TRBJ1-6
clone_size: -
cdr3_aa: CASSPRDDRWHSYNSPLHF
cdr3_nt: TGTGCCAGCAGCCCTCGAGATGACAGGTGGCACTCCTATAATTCACCCCTCCACTTT

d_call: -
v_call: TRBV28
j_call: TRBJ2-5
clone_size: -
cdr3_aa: CASSSYRTQETQYF
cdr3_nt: TGTGCCAGCAGTTCTTATAGGACCCAAGAGACCCAGTACTTC

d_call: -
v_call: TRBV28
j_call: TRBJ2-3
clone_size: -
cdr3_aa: CASRKIFTDTQYF
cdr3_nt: TGTGCCAGCAGAAAAATTTTTACAGATACGCAGTATTTT

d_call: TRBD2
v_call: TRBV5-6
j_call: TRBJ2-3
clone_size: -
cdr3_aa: CASSLLSGRLAGLDTQYF
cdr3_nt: TGTGCCAGCAGCTTGCTTTCAGGGAGACTAGCGGGGCTCGATACGCAGTATTTT

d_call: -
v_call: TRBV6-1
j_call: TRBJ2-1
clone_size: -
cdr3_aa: CASSPRDGHNEQFF
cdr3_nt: TGTGCCAGCAGTCCCCGGGACGGACACAATGAGCAGTTCTTC

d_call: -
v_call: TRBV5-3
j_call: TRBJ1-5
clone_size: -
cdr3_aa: CARSLRVFRDYQPQHF
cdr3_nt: TGTGCCAGAAGCTTAAGGGTTTTCAGGGATTATCAGCCCCAGCATTTT

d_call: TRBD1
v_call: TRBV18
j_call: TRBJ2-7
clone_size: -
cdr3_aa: CASSPGQGWSYEQYF
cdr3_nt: TGTGCCAGCTCACCTGGACAGGGGTGGTCCTACGAGCAGTACTTC

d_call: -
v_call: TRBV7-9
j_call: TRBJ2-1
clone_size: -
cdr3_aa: CASRLSTGIGFF
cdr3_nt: TGTGCCAGCAGGTTATCAACCGGGATTGGGTTCTTC

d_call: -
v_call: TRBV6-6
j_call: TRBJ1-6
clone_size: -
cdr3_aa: CASSYLGAVGNSPLHF
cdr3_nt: TGTGCCAGCAGTTACTTGGGGGCGGTTGGTAATTCACCCCTCCACTTT

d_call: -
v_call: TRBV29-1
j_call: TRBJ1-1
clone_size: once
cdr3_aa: CSVEDIPAGQRAFF
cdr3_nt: TGCAGCGTTGAAGACATCCCCGCGGGACAAAGAGCTTTCTTT

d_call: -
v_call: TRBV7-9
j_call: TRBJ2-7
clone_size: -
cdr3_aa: CASSLMNSASYEQYF
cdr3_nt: TGTGCCAGCAGCTTAATGAACAGCGCATCCTACGAGCAGTACTTC

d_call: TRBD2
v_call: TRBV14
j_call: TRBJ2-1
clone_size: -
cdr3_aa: CASSQLGASGYNEQFF
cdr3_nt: TGTGCCAGCAGCCAACTTGGGGCTAGCGGATACAATGAGCAGTTCTTC

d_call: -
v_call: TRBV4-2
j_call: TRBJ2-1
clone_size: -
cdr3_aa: CASSQEDSYNEQFF
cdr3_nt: TGTGCCAGCAGCCAAGAGGACAGCTACAATGAGCAGTTCTTC

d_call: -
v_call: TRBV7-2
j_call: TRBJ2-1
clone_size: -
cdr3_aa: CASSLAPGLSSYNEQFF
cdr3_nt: TGTGCCAGCAGCTTAGCGCCTGGTCTGAGCTCCTACAATGAGCAGTTCTTC

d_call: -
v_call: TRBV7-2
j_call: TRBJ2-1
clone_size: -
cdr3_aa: CASSLAVGDNEQFF
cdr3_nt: TGTGCCAGCAGCTTAGCGGTGGGGGACAATGAGCAGTTCTTC

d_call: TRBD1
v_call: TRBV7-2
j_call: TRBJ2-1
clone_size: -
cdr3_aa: CASSLAPGQVGEQFF
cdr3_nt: TGTGCCAGCAGCTTAGCGCCGGGACAGGTTGGTGAGCAGTTCTTC

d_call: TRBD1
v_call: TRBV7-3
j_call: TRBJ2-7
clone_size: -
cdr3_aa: CASSPTGQDYKYF
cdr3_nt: TGTGCCAGCAGCCCGACCGGACAGGATTACAAGTACTTC

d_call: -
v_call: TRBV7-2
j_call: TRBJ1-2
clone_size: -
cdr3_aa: CASSLGSGAYGYTF
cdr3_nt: TGTGCCAGCAGCTTAGGCTCAGGGGCGTATGGCTACACCTTC